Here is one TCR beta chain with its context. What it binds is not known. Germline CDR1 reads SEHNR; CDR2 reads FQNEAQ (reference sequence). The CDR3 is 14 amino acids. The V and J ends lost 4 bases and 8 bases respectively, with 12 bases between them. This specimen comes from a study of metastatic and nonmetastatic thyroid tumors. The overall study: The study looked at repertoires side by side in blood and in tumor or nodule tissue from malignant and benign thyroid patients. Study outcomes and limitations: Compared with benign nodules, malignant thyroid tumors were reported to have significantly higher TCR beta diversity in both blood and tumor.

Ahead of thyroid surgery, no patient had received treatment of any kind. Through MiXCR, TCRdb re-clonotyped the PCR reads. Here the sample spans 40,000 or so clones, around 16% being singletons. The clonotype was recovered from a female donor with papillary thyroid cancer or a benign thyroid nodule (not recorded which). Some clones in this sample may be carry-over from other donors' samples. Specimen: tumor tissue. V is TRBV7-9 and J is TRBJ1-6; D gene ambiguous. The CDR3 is CASSSKGGDSPLHF. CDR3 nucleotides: TGTGCCAGCAGCTCAAAAGGCGGTGATTCACCCCTCCACTTT.